The 16 T cell receptor beta chains below were found in one sample sequenced in a study of cytomegalovirus exposure and HLA in healthy donors. PCR amplification relied on 60 Vbeta primers (plus 13 Jbeta primers). Repertoires were generated with immunoSEQ multiplex PCR, while TCRdb's copy carries only in-frame clones and drops some. The sample consists of more than 95,000 clones, 76% of them appearing once. Input material: PBMCs. These receptors were taken from a woman younger than 30 in good health and CMV-seropositive.

This clone was seen more than once but under ten times. This chain links TRBV27 with TRBJ1-5, with 8 bases fitting TRBD1. Germline-derived CDR1 and CDR2 are MNHEY and SMNVEV (reference sequence). The J segment lost 6 bases and the V segment lost 6 bases, leaving 10 bases of the junction unmatched. The CDR3 loop spans 15 amino acids. The CDR3: CASSSGTGVGQPQHF. The DNA of the CDR3 is TGTGCCAGCAGCTCTGGGACAGGCGTTGGTCAGCCCCAGCATTTT.

J is TRBJ2-3 and V is TRBV9; unclear D gene. Trimming took 1 base from V and 5 from J, leaving 8 bases between them. The CDR3 loop spans 13 amino acids. Germline V gene lookup returns CDR1 SGDLS and CDR2 YYNGEE. In DNA form, the CDR3 reads TGTGCCAGCAGCGTACTCTTCGGAGATACGCAGTATTTT. Protein product: CASSVLFGDTQYF.

The chain links TRBV6-5 to TRBJ1-5, with a possible D match to TRBD1 (5 bases). There are 13 residues in the CDR3. V was cut by 5 bases and J by 6 bases, with 11 bases left in between. Germline CDR1 MNHEY, CDR2 SVGAGI. The CDR3 region is CASSAGESQPQHF. The CDR3 nucleotides are TGTGCCAGCAGTGCGGGGGAAAGTCAGCCCCAGCATTTT.

J is TRBJ1-2 and V is TRBV11-2; TRBD1 matches at 7 bases. Germline values: CDR1 SGHAT, CDR2 FQNNGV. The CDR3 contains 14 residues. Germline trimming cut 5 bases from V and 4 bases from J; bases unmatched to any gene: 7. DNA for the CDR3: TGTGCCAGCAGCATCCAGGACAGGTTCTATGGCTACACCTTC. Translation gives CASSIQDRFYGYTF.

This clone was picked up a small number of times. The rearrangement uses TRBV9 and TRBJ2-3, with 8 bases aligning to TRBD1. Germline CDR1 is SGDLS and CDR2 is YYNGEE. Unmatched junction bases numbered 6, after V lost 4 bases and J lost 2 bases. The CDR3 has 15 amino acids. CDR3 residues: CASSPLGQDTDTQYF. As DNA, the CDR3 is TGTGCCAGCAGCCCCTTGGGACAGGACACAGATACGCAGTATTTT.

The genes are TRBV9 and TRBJ2-3; a possible D gene is TRBD2 (5 bases). The CDR3 covers 16 residues. Germline CDR1 and CDR2: SGDLS and YYNGEE. V was trimmed by 4 bases and J by 0 bases, leaving 15 bases between them. The DNA of the CDR3 is TGTGCCAGCAGCCCACCCGGTAGAGGGAGCACAGATACGCAGTATTTT. Amino acids: CASSPPGRGSTDTQYF.

This sequence joins TRBV2 and TRBJ2-3; TRBD2 aligns across 9 bases. With V trimmed by 4 bases and J by 2 bases, 4 bases remained unmatched. Germline values: CDR1 SNHLY, CDR2 FYNNEI. This CDR3 is 15 amino acids long. CDR3 nucleotides: TGTGCCAGCAGTGGGCTAGCGGGGCTCACAGATACGCAGTATTTT. Translated, it gives CASSGLAGLTDTQYF.

This chain joins TRBV30 and TRBJ1-1, with D possibly being TRBD1 (6 bases). Trimming stripped 5 bases from V and 3 bases from J, with 19 bases between. The CDR3 has 15 amino acids. The germline gives CDR1 GTSNPN, CDR2 SVGIG (reference sequence). The CDR3 DNA is TGTGCCTGGGGCTATCCCAGGGGCTCTGACACTGAAGCTTTCTTT. This codes for CAWGYPRGSDTEAFF.

The chain recombines TRBV11-2 with TRBJ2-3; 11 bases fit TRBD2. Germline V lookup: CDR1 SGHAT, CDR2 FQNNGV. V gave up 5 bases and J gave up 0 bases; unmatched junction bases: 4. This CDR3 has 16 amino acids. The CDR3 here is CASSSRTSGSTDTQYF. DNA of the CDR3: TGTGCCAGCAGCAGCCGGACTAGCGGGAGCACAGATACGCAGTATTTT.

The CDR3: CASSRLQGAAYNEQFF. The DNA for the CDR3 is TGCGCCAGCAGCCGTCTACAGGGGGCCGCCTACAATGAGCAGTTCTTC. The chain combines TRBV4-1 with TRBJ2-1; 9 bases are a match to TRBD1. The CDR3 extends over 16 amino acids. Germline V lookup: CDR1 MGHRA, CDR2 YSYEKL. Trimming cost V 4 bases and J 2 bases; bases outside gene matches: 6.

The chain links TRBV30 to TRBJ1-1; no clear D gene. This CDR3 is built from 12 residues. The germline CDR1 and CDR2 sequences are GTSNPN and SVGIG (reference sequence). V was clipped by 3 bases and J by 4 bases, with 9 bases between them. CDR3 sequence reads: CAWSFGFTEAFF. The CDR3 DNA follows: TGTGCCTGGAGCTTCGGGTTCACTGAAGCTTTCTTT.

This clone was observed a few times. The rearrangement links TRBV6-6 to TRBJ1-4, with D possibly matching TRBD1 (6 bases). CDR3 length equals 15 residues. Trimming stripped 0 bases from V and 7 bases from J, with 12 bases between. The germline CDR1 and CDR2 sequences are MNHNY and SVGAGI (reference sequence). CDR3 in amino acids: CASSYSGARSEKLFF. CDR3 DNA: TGTGCCAGCAGTTACTCGGGGGCGCGGAGTGAAAAACTGTTTTTT.

The chain recombines TRBV30 with TRBJ1-5; D gene uncertain. CDR1 and CDR2 (germline): GTSNPN, SVGIG (reference sequence). The CDR3 sequence is 14 residues long. V lost 3 bases and J lost 3, with 12 bases in between. CDR3 protein: CAWSGSVSNQPQHF. For the CDR3, the DNA is TGTGCCTGGAGCGGGAGTGTTTCCAATCAGCCCCAGCATTTT. Full variable domain (rest looked up from reference TRBV30 and TRBJ1-5): SQTIHQWPATLVQPVGSPLSLECTVEGTSNPNLYWYRQAAGRGLQLLFYSVGIGQISSEVPQNLSASRPQDRQFILSSKKLLLSDSGFYLCAWSGSVSNQPQHFGDGTRLSIL.

This rearrangement joins TRBV6-5 to TRBJ2-7; TRBD2 might be the D (5 bases). The germline V and J ends were trimmed by 0 bases and 0 bases, with 9 bases remaining between them. This CDR3 comprises 15 residues. Germline V lookup: CDR1 MNHEY, CDR2 SVGAGI. As DNA, the CDR3 is TGTGCCAGCAGTTACTCGCTGACTAACTCCTACGAGCAGTACTTC. It specifies CASSYSLTNSYEQYF.

As to this clone: The same CDR3 also results from other DNA sequences found in this sample. This chain connects TRBV30 to TRBJ1-2; TRBD1 matches at 11 bases. Losses at the gene ends were 3 bases for V and 8 bases for J; bases not matched to a gene: 8. The germline V gene encodes CDR1 GTSNPN and CDR2 SVGIG (reference sequence). CDR3 length: 14 residues. DNA of the CDR3: TGTGCCTGGAGAGGACAGGGGGCGGGGGGAGGCTACACCTTC. This encodes CAWRGQGAGGGYTF.

This clone has a single count. The chain employs TRBV5-1 and TRBJ2-5, with D maybe TRBD1 (5 bases). The CDR3 covers 16 residues. In germline, CDR1 is SGHRS, CDR2 YFSETQ. Deletions cut 2 bases from V and 2 bases from J, with 16 bases between. Here the CDR3 reads CASSFGPLGAQETQYF. The CDR3 DNA is TGCGCCAGCAGCTTTGGACCCTTAGGGGCTCAAGAGACCCAGTACTTC.